These 20 T cell receptor beta chains were sequenced from one sample in a study of tumor-infiltrating lymphocytes in primary liver carcinoma. RNA was extracted from whole blood without cell sorting, alongside germline DNA. Synthesis of TCR beta cDNA was carried out from 450 to 650 ng total RNA with a constant-region primer. Libraries of TCR beta came from three nested multiplex PCR rounds with slightly modified ARM-PCR. Two initial PCR rounds of about 11 cycles each paired TRBV1-TRBV30 forward primers with a C-beta reverse primer. Via MiXCR, TCRdb re-called the multiplex PCR reads, giving one row per CDR3 protein. This table has about 180,000 distinct CDR3 sequences, over 50% appearing once. Sequences were obtained from peripheral blood. The receptors stem from a man in his forties with primary liver carcinoma and hepatitis B virus infection.

This clonotype was seen more than once but under ten times. The chain uses TRBV6-5 and TRBJ2-5, with 8 bases fitting TRBD2. CDR3 length: 15 residues. V lost 6 bases and J lost 1; bases outside the gene matches: 7. Looked up from germline, CDR1 is MNHEY and CDR2 is SVGAGI. The CDR3 protein is CASSRLAGSQETQYF. The CDR3 nucleotides read TGTGCCAGCAGCCGCCTAGCGGGCTCCCAAGAGACCCAGTACTTC.

This clonotype was seen only a few times. The chain is built from TRBV12-3 or TRBV12-4 and TRBJ2-1; tentatively, D is TRBD1 (6 bases). V shed 1 base and J shed 0 bases, with 7 bases lying between them. The CDR3 sequence is 15 residues long. The CDR3 here is CASSLGGGSYNEQFF. The CDR3 nucleotides are TGTGCCAGCAGTTTAGGAGGGGGCTCCTACAATGAGCAGTTCTTC.

Note on this clonotype: The junction shows a germline mismatch at one end, possibly a read error. The chain joins TRBV12-3 or TRBV12-4 to TRBJ2-3; TRBD1 aligns across 7 bases. This CDR3 spans 15 amino acids. This CDR3 reads CASSYTGVGTHTQYF. The DNA of the CDR3 is TGTGCCAGCAGTTATACAGGGGTCGGCACACATACGCAGTATTTT.

V is TRBV6-5 and J is TRBJ2-3; maybe TRBD1 (5 bases). This CDR3 is built from 16 residues. V was shortened by 4 bases and J by 4 bases, with 18 bases between the two germline ends. Germline V lookup: CDR1 MNHEY, CDR2 SVGAGI. As DNA, the CDR3 is TGTGCCAGCAGTTCCGACGCGCAGGGCCGCTCAGATACGCAGTATTTT. This codes for CASSSDAQGRSDTQYF.

V and J are TRBV7-9 and TRBJ2-5; the match to TRBD2 covers 9 bases. CDR3 length: 15 amino acids. Germline assignment: CDR1 SEHNR and CDR2 FQNEAQ (reference sequence). V lost 5 bases, J lost 4 bases, and 8 bases stayed unmatched. This CDR3 reads CASSLLPGLAETQYF. The CDR3 nucleotides are TGTGCCAGCAGCCTTTTACCGGGACTAGCAGAGACCCAGTACTTC.

About this clonotype: One junction end disagrees with the germline gene, perhaps due to a read error. The chain links TRBV6-6 to TRBJ2-5, with 13 nucleotides matching TRBD2. The CDR3 has 19 residues. Germline V lookup: CDR1 MNHNY, CDR2 SVGAGI (reference sequence). CDR3 bases: TGTGTCAGCAGTTCCGGAAGGACTAGCGGGAGTTTGCGCCAAGAGACCCAGTACTTC. It specifies CVSSSGRTSGSLRQETQYF.

This chain uses TRBV10-3 with TRBJ2-1, with D hard to call. This CDR3 comprises 12 residues. Trimming shortened V by 1 base and J by 5 bases, and 3 bases separated the two germline ends. Per germline, CDR1 ENHRY and CDR2 SYGVKD. CDR3 region: CAISELNNEQFF. DNA of the CDR3: TGTGCCATCAGTGAGTTGAACAATGAGCAGTTCTTC.

In the case of this clonotype: Just one base apart from a much larger clone, this may be a read error. The chain joins TRBV6-1 to TRBJ2-1, with unresolved D. Germline-derived CDR1 and CDR2 are MNHNS and SASEGT. CDR3 length equals 16 residues. The V end was cut by 7 bases, the J end by 0 bases, with 16 bases between. For the CDR3, the DNA is TGTGCCAGCACCAAGGGTGGGCTTAACTCCTACAATGAGCAGTTCTTC. Its protein is CASTKGGLNSYNEQFF.

This clonotype was detected only a few times. This rearrangement joins TRBV5-4 to TRBJ2-1; 9 nucleotides align to TRBD2. The germline V gene has CDR1 SGHNT and CDR2 YYREEE (reference sequence). The CDR3 totals 16 residues. With 4 bases clipped from V and 3 bases from J, the junction kept 8 bases outside the gene matches. The CDR3 sequence: CASSPSGKSHYNEQFF. CDR3 in DNA: TGTGCCAGCAGCCCTAGCGGGAAATCTCACTACAATGAGCAGTTCTTC. Together with reference TRBV5-4 and TRBJ2-1, the CDR3 gives the full variable domain: ETGVTQSPTHLIKTRGQQVTLRCSSQSGHNTVSWYQQALGQGPQFIFQYYREEENGRGNFPPRFSGLQFPNYSSELNVNALELDDSALYLCASSPSGKSHYNEQFFGPGTRLTVL.

Comment on this clonotype: This clone may be a read error of a much larger clone one base away. V and J are TRBV29-1 and TRBJ2-7; D is possibly TRBD2 (5 bases). The CDR3 is 12 residues long. Germline-derived CDR1 and CDR2 are SQVTM and ANQGSEA. This chain's CDR3 is CRVADGGYEQYF. The CDR3 DNA reads TGCAGAGTTGCGGACGGAGGTTACGAGCAGTACTTC.

The chain is built from TRBV6-5 and TRBJ2-2; D tentatively fits TRBD1 or TRBD2 (5 bases each). From germline, CDR1 is MNHEY and CDR2 SVGAGI. Deletions cut 8 bases from V and 3 bases from J, with 10 bases between. The CDR3 has 13 amino acids. The CDR3 nucleotides read TGTGCCAGCTCAGGGAGTTACACCGGGGAGCTGTTTTTT. Protein product: CASSGSYTGELFF.

This clonotype was seen a single time. This chain links TRBV5-1 with TRBJ2-7; D is unclear. V was trimmed by 5 bases and J by 1 base, leaving 16 bases between them. Germline V CDR1 and CDR2: SGHRS, YFSETQ. CDR3 length: 15 amino acids. The CDR3 region is CASSNLPGASYEQYF. In nucleotides, the CDR3 is TGCGCCAGCAGTAACCTGCCGGGTGCTTCCTACGAGCAGTACTTC. The full variable domain, with the rest looked up from reference TRBV5-1 and TRBJ2-7, is KAGVTQTPRYLIKTRGQQVTLSCSPISGHRSVSWYQQTPGQGLQFLFEYFSETQRNKGNFPGRFSGRQFSNSRSEMNVSTLELGDSALYLCASSNLPGASYEQYFGPGTRLTVT.

This clonotype came up a few times. The chain carries TRBV6-5 and TRBJ1-1; no clear D gene. The V and J ends lost 3 bases and 0 bases respectively, with 14 bases between them. Germline loops: CDR1 MNHEY, CDR2 SVGAGI. There are 16 residues in the CDR3. The chain's CDR3 is CASSYLRATMNTEAFF. The CDR3 bases are TGTGCCAGCAGTTATCTTAGGGCCACTATGAACACTGAAGCTTTCTTT.

A note on this clonotype: One end of the junction fails to match germline, which may point to a read error. V usage is TRBV11-2 and J usage is TRBJ2-7, with D tentatively TRBD1 (5 bases). The CDR3 totals 15 residues. The V gene's germline CDR1 is SGHAT and CDR2 FQNNGV. The CDR3 sequence is CASSQTGAGNYEQYF. The CDR3 nucleotides read TGCGCCAGTAGCCAAACTGGGGCAGGGAACTACGAGCAGTACTTC.

V is TRBV13 and J is TRBJ2-3; the match to TRBD2 covers 10 bases. The CDR3 consists of 15 residues. Looked up from germline, CDR1 is PRHDT and CDR2 is FYEKMQ (reference sequence). J gave up 3 bases and V 6 bases, and 6 bases lay outside the gene matches. CDR3 in DNA: TGTGCCAGCAGACCCCTAGCGGGAGCGACAGATACGCAGTATTTT. This sequence encodes CASRPLAGATDTQYF.

This clonotype was found a few times. This chain uses TRBV5-1 with TRBJ2-3, with 12 bases lining up with TRBD1. Germline CDR1 and CDR2: SGHRS and YFSETQ. J lost 7 bases, V lost 1 base, and 16 bases had no gene match. The CDR3 runs 19 residues. This CDR3 reads CASSLPGTGGSLDRYTQYF. The CDR3 nucleotides read TGCGCCAGCAGCTTGCCGGGGACAGGGGGCTCCCTGGATCGGTATACGCAGTATTTT.

The chain recombines TRBV6-2 or TRBV6-3 with TRBJ2-7; D is perhaps TRBD2 (6 bases). Per the germline V gene, CDR1 is MNHEY and CDR2 is SVGEGT. Deletions cut 0 bases from V and 0 bases from J, with 6 bases between. The CDR3 length is 14 residues. The CDR3 nucleotides read TGTGCCAGCAGTTACTCGCGGGGCTCCTACGAGCAGTACTTC. Its protein product is CASSYSRGSYEQYF.

Remarks on this clonotype: No conserved phenylalanine or tryptophan ends this CDR3, so it is likely a read error. The limits of the CDR3 on the DNA are not certain, so only TCRdb's listed CDR3 is given. The gene calls are TRBV6-1 and TRBJ1-6. Counting both end residues, the CDR3 totals 12 amino acids. CDR1 MNHNS and CDR2 SASEGT come from the germline V gene. Here the CDR3 reads CASSLGNLPLQY.

The chain links TRBV30 to TRBJ2-7; 8 bases are shared with TRBD2. The germline gives CDR1 GTSNPN, CDR2 SVGIG (reference sequence). This CDR3 is built from 13 residues. Trimming removed 5 bases from V and 10 bases from J; junction bases left unmatched: 13. DNA of the CDR3: TGTGCCTGGTCCGGGGGGCTAGCGGGTATTCAGTACTTC. This codes for CAWSGGLAGIQYF.

This chain links TRBV5-3 with TRBJ2-3; D ambiguous. TRBV5-3 is designated an ORF whose function remains uncertain. Trimming stripped 5 bases from V and 2 bases from J, with 9 bases between. This CDR3 spans 13 amino acids. The CDR3 DNA reads as TGTGCCAGAAGTTCGCCTGCCACAGATACGCAGTATTTT. This sequence encodes CARSSPATDTQYF.